Listed here are 10 T cell receptor beta chains from one sample, sequenced in a study of CD8 T cells in Susac syndrome. It was with random hexamers that about 0.45 to 1 ug RNA was reverse transcribed. TCRdb reanalysed the immunoSEQ multiplex PCR reads using MiXCR and keeps one entry per CDR3 protein. Of approximately 180,000 distinct CDR3 sequences listed, 90% to 96% are singletons. Sample: CD4+ T cells from PBMCs. The receptors shown here come from a human donor with multiple sclerosis.

The CDR3 spells CASSPLVGVGNTIYF. The CDR3 region has the DNA TGTGCCAGCAGCCCCCTCGTAGGGGTCGGAAACACCATATATTTT. The V call is TRBV9, the J call TRBJ1-3, with D maybe TRBD1 (5 bases). CDR3 length: 15 amino acids. CDR1 and CDR2 (germline): SGDLS, YYNGEE. V lost 4 bases to trimming and J lost 4 bases, with 15 bases between them.

The table lists this clonotype with a count of one. CDR3 DNA: TGTGCCTGGAGCGCCTACGTGGGGGATGAAGCTTTCTTT. Its translation is CAWSAYVGDEAFF. The chain has TRBV30 and TRBJ1-1, with D perhaps matching TRBD1 (5 bases). V was trimmed by 3 bases and J by 7 bases, leaving 15 bases between them. CDR3 length equals 13 residues. The germline V gene has CDR1 GTSNPN and CDR2 SVGIG (reference sequence).

The V call is TRBV9, the J call TRBJ1-2; TRBD1 agrees at 8 bases. V gave up 4 bases and J gave up 6 bases; unmatched junction bases: 8. CDR1 and CDR2 from the germline V gene are SGDLS and YYNGEE. The CDR3 spans 14 residues. CDR3 coding DNA: TGTGCCAGCAGCCCTCGACAGGGGACGCATGGCTACACCTTC. Translating gives CASSPRQGTHGYTF.

This sequence joins TRBV25-1 and TRBJ1-2; no clear D. Trimming shortened V by 3 bases and J by 4 bases, and 9 bases separated the two germline ends. CDR3 length: 13 amino acids. Germline V lookup: CDR1 MGHDK, CDR2 SYGVNS. CDR3 residues: CASSEAPVYGYTF. CDR3 DNA: TGTGCCAGCAGTGAGGCGCCGGTCTATGGCTACACCTTC.

This clonotype occurred once. The CDR3 is CASSQGLTANEKLFF. CDR3 in DNA: TGCGCCAGCAGCCAAGGTCTGACGGCGAATGAAAAACTGTTTTTT. This chain uses TRBV4-3 with TRBJ1-4; the D is unclear. The CDR3 loop spans 15 amino acids. Per germline, CDR1 LGHNA and CDR2 YSLEER. Trimming removed 1 base at V and 5 bases at J, with 11 bases between.

In its sample, this clonotype was seen once. The chain links TRBV7-9 to TRBJ2-3; D ambiguous. The germline CDR1 and CDR2 sequences are SEHNR and FQNEAQ (reference sequence). V lost 6 bases to trimming and J lost 4 bases, with 11 bases between them. There are 13 residues in the CDR3. The CDR3: CASSLGDSDTQYF. The CDR3 DNA sequence: TGTGCCAGCAGTCTTGGGGATTCAGATACGCAGTATTTT.

V and J are TRBV12-3 or TRBV12-4 and TRBJ1-1; no clear D gene. The V end lost 3 bases, the J end lost 2 bases, and 16 bases lay between the germline ends. The CDR3 spans 16 residues. The CDR3 here is CASSFRFLQRNTEAFF. The CDR3 DNA follows: TGTGCCAGCAGTTTTCGTTTCTTGCAGAGAAACACTGAAGCTTTCTTT.

The rearrangement links TRBV7-2 to TRBJ1-4; TRBD1 might be the D (5 bases). V dropped 5 bases and J dropped 4 bases, with 14 bases sitting between them. There are 15 residues in the CDR3. The germline gives CDR1 SGHTA, CDR2 FQGNSA. The CDR3 sequence: CASSPGVARNEKLFF. CDR3 nucleotide sequence: TGTGCCAGCAGCCCGGGGGTCGCTCGTAATGAAAAACTGTTTTTT.

V gene TRBV20-1 combines with J gene TRBJ1-6; maybe TRBD1 (6 bases). The germline V gene encodes CDR1 DFQATT and CDR2 SNEGSKA (reference sequence). V shed 2 bases and J shed 5 bases, with 13 bases lying between them. The CDR3 is made up of 15 amino acids. CDR3 in DNA: TGCAGTGCTAGACTTGGGACACGAGATAATTCACCCCTCCACTTT. Protein product: CSARLGTRDNSPLHF.

The rearrangement uses TRBV18 and TRBJ1-6, with D hard to call. V lost 3 bases, J lost 9 bases, and 12 bases lay in between. CDR1 is KGHSH and CDR2 is LQKENI in the germline V gene. This CDR3 has 14 residues. CDR3 in amino acids: CASSPQEGGSPLHF. The CDR3, as DNA: TGTGCCAGCTCACCCCAGGAGGGTGGTTCACCCCTCCACTTT.